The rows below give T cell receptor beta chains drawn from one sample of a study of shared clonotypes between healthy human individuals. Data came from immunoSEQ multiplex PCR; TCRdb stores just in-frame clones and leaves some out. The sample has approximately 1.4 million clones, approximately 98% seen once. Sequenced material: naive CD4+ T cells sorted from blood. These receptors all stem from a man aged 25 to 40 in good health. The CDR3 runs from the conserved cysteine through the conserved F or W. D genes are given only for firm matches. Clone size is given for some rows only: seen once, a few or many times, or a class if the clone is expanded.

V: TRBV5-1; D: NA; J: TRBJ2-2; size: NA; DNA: TGCGCCAGCACCGATAGCGGGGAGCTGTTTTTT; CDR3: CASTDSGELFF
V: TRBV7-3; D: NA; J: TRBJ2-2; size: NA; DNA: TGTGCCAGCAGCTTATATAGTCGCGCGAACACCGGGGAGCTGTTTTTT; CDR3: CASSLYSRANTGELFF
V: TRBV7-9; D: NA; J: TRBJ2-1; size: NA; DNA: TGTGCCAGCAGCACTTACAATGAGCAGTTCTTC; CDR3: CASSTYNEQFF
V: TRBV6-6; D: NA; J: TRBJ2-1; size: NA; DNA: TGTGCCAGCAGTTACGGGTTCCGCAATGAGCAGTTCTTC; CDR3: CASSYGFRNEQFF
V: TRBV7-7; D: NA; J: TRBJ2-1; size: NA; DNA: TGTGCCAGCAGCAAAGGAAGCTACAATGAGCAGTTCTTC; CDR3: CASSKGSYNEQFF
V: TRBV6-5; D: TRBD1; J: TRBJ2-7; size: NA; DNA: TGTGCCAGCAGTTATTTTCCGGGACAGACCTACGAGCAGTACTTC; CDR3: CASSYFPGQTYEQYF
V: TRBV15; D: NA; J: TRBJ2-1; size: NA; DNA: TGTGCCACCAGCACCTTCGAGGGGGTCTCCTACAATGAGCAGTTCTTC; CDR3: CATSTFEGVSYNEQFF
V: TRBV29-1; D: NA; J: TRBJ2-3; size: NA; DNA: TGCAGCGCACAGTCTAGTAATGAATTCGGTACGCAGTATTTT; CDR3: CSAQSSNEFGTQYF
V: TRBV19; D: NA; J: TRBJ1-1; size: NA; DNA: TGTGCCAGTAGTATAGGGAACACTGAAGCTTTCTTT; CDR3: CASSIGNTEAFF
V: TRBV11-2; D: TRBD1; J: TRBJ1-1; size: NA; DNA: TGTGCCAGCAGCTTTAGGACAGGGCTAGTCGGCACTGAAGCTTTCTTT; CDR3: CASSFRTGLVGTEAFF
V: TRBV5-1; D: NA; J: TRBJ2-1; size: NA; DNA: TGCGCCAGCAGCTTGGGGGTTCTAGTCCGCTACAATGAGCAGTTCTTC; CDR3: CASSLGVLVRYNEQFF
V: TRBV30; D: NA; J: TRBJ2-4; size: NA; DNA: TGTGCCTGGACTACGGGTTCAAACATTCAGTACTTC; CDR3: CAWTTGSNIQYF
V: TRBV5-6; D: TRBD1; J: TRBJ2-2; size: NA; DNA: TGTGCCAGCAGCTCCCGGACAGGGTGGACCGGGGAGCTGTTTTTT; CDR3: CASSSRTGWTGELFF
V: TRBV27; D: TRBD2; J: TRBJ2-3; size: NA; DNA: TGTGCCAGCAGTTTTCTAGCGGGAGCAGATACGCAGTATTTT; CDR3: CASSFLAGADTQYF
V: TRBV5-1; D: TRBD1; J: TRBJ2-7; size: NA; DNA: TGCGCCAGCAGCCCTCCGGGACAGGGGTTCGAGCAGTACTTC; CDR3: CASSPPGQGFEQYF
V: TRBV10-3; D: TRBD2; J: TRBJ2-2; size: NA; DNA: TGTGCCATCAGGTCAAGACTAGCGGGAGCGGGCGGGGAGCTGTTTTTT; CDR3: CAIRSRLAGAGGELFF
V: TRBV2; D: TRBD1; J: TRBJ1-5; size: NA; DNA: TGTGCCAGCCGCGCCCGTCAAAGCAGGGGGGCCGGTCAGCCCCAGCATTTT; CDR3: CASRARQSRGAGQPQHF
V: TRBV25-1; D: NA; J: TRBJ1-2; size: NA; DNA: TGTGCCAGCAGTGCCAGCGGGCTTGCCTATGGCTACACCTTC; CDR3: CASSASGLAYGYTF
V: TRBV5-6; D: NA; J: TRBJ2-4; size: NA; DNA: TGTGCCAGCAGCTGGTTCGACAAAAACATTCAGTACTTC; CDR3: CASSWFDKNIQYF
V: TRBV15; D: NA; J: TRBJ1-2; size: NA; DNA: TGTGCCACCAGCAGAGATCGGGGGTCAACAGGGAATAACTATGGCTACACCTTC; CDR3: CATSRDRGSTGNNYGYTF
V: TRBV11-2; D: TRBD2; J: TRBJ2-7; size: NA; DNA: TGTGCCAGCAGCTTCCTTCTAGCGGGTCCCTACGAGCAGTACTTC; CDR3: CASSFLLAGPYEQYF
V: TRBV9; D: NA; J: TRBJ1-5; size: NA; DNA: TGTGCCAGCAGCGTAGGAGACCGCAATCAGCCCCAGCATTTT; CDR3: CASSVGDRNQPQHF
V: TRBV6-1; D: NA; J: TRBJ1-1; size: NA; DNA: TGTGCCAGCAGTGACAGGCGGAACACTGAAGCTTTCTTT; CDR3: CASSDRRNTEAFF
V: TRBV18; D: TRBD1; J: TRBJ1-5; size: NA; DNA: TGTGCCAGCTCAACGACAGGGAAAGGGGATCAGCCCCAGCATTTT; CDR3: CASSTTGKGDQPQHF
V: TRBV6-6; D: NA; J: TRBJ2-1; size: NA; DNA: TGTGCCAGCAGTTTCCGGGACCCAACGAGGTTCTTC; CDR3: CASSFRDPTRFF
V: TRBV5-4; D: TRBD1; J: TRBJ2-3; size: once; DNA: TGTGCCAGCCGCCCGGGACAGGGGGATTTGTATACGCAGTATTTT; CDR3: CASRPGQGDLYTQYF
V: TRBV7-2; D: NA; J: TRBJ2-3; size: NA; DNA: TGTGCCAGCAGTCCCCGGGTCCGGGCCACAGATACGCAGTATTTT; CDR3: CASSPRVRATDTQYF
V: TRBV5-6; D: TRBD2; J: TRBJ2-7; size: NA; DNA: TGTGCCAGCAGGAGCGGGGTGAGCTCCTACGAGCAGTACTTC; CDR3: CASRSGVSSYEQYF
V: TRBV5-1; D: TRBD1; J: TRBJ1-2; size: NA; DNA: TGCGCCAGCAGCCAGGGGACAGATTATGGCTACACCTTC; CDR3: CASSQGTDYGYTF
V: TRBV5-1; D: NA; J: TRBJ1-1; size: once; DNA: TGCGCCAGCAGCTTGGTTGGGGACCGCATCCAGGAAGCTTTCTTT; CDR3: CASSLVGDRIQEAFF
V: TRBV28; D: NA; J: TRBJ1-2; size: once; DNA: TGTGCCAGCAGTCTCTACGCAGAGGCTAACTATGGCTACACCTTC; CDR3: CASSLYAEANYGYTF
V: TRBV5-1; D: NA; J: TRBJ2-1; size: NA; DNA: TGCGCCAGCACTCCCCCAGGGGCCACCAATGAGCAGTTCTTC; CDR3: CASTPPGATNEQFF
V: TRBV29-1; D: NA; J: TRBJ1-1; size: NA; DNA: TGCAGCGCAGGGACCATGAACACTGAAGCTTTCTTT; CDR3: CSAGTMNTEAFF
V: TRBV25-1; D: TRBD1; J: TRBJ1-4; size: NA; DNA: TGTGCCAGCACACACGCAGGGGGCACTGAAAAACTGTTTTTT; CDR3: CASTHAGGTEKLFF
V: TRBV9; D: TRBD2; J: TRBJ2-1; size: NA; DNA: TGTGCCAGCAGCCAGATAGCGGGAGGGCTCAATGAGCAGTTCTTC; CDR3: CASSQIAGGLNEQFF
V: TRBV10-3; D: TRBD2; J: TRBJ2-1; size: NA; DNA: TGTGCCATCAGTGGGGGGGGACGGCAGATCGATGAGCAGTTCTTC; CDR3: CAISGGGRQIDEQFF
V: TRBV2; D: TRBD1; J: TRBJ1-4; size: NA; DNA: TGTGCCAGCAGTTCCGGGACAGGGGAGTTTGAAAAACTGTTTTTT; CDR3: CASSSGTGEFEKLFF
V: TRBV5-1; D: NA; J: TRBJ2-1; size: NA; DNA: TGCGCCAGCAGCTCGTCGGACTGGAGCTCCTACAATGAGCAGTTCTTC; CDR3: CASSSSDWSSYNEQFF
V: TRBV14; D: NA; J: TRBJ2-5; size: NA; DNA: TGTGCCAGCAGCCAAGTTTTGGAGACCCAGTACTTC; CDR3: CASSQVLETQYF